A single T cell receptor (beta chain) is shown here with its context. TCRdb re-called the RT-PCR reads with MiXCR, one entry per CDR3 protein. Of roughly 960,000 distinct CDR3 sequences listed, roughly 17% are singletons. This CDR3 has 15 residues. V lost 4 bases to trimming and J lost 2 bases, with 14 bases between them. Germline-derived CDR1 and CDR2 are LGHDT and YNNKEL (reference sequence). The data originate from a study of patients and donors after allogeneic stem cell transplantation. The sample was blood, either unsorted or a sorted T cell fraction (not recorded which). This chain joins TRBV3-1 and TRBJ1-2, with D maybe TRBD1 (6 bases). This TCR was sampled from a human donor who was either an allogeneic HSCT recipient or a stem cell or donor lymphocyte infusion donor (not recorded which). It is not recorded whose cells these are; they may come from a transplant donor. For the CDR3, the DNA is TGTGCCAGCAGCCGGAGACAGGTAGCCAACTATGGCTACACCTTC. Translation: CASSRRQVANYGYTF.